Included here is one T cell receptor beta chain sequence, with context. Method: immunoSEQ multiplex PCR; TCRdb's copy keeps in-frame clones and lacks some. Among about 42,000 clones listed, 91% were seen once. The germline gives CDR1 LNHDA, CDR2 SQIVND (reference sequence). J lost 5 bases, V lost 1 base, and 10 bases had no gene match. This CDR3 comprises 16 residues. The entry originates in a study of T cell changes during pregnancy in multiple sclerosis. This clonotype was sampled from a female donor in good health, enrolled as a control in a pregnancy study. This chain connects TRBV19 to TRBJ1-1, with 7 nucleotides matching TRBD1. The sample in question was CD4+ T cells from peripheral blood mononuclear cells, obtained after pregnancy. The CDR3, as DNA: TGTGCCAGTAGTATAGGGAGGGGGCTACAGGGGACTGAAGCTTTCTTT. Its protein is CASSIGRGLQGTEAFF.